These 22 T cell receptor beta chains came from one sample sequenced in a study of monozygotic twins with cystic fibrosis. Generated by immunoSEQ multiplex PCR, the TCRdb table keeps only in-frame clones and is missing some. This sample has 11,000 to 15,000 clones, with nearly 99% found just once. Sequencing input: blood. These TCRs come from a girl aged 2-10 years with cystic fibrosis.

The chain employs TRBV20-1 and TRBJ2-3; no clear D gene. V shed 8 bases and J shed 2 bases, with 5 bases lying between them. In germline, CDR1 is DFQATT, CDR2 SNEGSKA (reference sequence). The CDR3 totals 10 residues. CDR3 in amino acids: CSQLTDTQYF. DNA for the CDR3: TGCAGTCAGCTCACAGATACGCAGTATTTT.

The rearrangement links TRBV7-2 to TRBJ1-3, with D maybe TRBD1 (6 bases). From germline, CDR1 is SGHTA and CDR2 FQGNSA. Trimming pared 5 bases from V and 2 bases from J, leaving 13 bases between. The CDR3 spans 15 residues. The CDR3 DNA is TGTGCCAGCAGCCGAGGACGGGGGCCTGGAAACACCATATATTTT. Its protein is CASSRGRGPGNTIYF.

The chain uses TRBV29-1 and TRBJ2-7; maybe TRBD1 (6 bases). The germline V and J ends were trimmed by 4 bases and 0 bases, with 10 bases remaining between them. The CDR3 is 13 residues long. Germline V lookup: CDR1 SQVTM, CDR2 ANQGSEA. CDR3: CSVGTVGSYEQYF. The CDR3 DNA reads as TGCAGCGTTGGGACAGTGGGCTCCTACGAGCAGTACTTC.

V gene TRBV29-1 combines with J gene TRBJ2-7, with 13 bases that match TRBD2. Germline V lookup: CDR1 SQVTM, CDR2 ANQGSEA. V lost 6 bases and J lost 3; bases outside the gene matches: 2. The CDR3 spans 13 residues. CDR3 loop: CSVGLAGSYEQYF. The CDR3 DNA reads TGCAGCGTGGGACTAGCGGGAAGCTACGAGCAGTACTTC.

CDR3 in DNA: TGTGCCAGCAGCGTAGATGGGCGGCTCCTGAACACTGAAGCTTTCTTT. Its protein product is CASSVDGRLLNTEAFF. The chain has TRBV9 and TRBJ1-1; the D is unclear. The germline V gene has CDR1 SGDLS and CDR2 YYNGEE. Trimming left V 0 bases short and J 0 bases short, with 12 bases between. This CDR3 comprises 16 residues.

The chain joins TRBV30 to TRBJ1-5; D unresolved. Germline V gene sequence: CDR1 GTSNPN, CDR2 SVGIG (reference sequence). V gave up 0 bases and J gave up 2 bases, with 11 bases separating them. The CDR3 extends over 15 amino acids. CDR3 nucleotides: TGTGCCTGGAGTGTCTCGGTCCCAGGCAATCAGCCCCAGCATTTT. Encoded protein: CAWSVSVPGNQPQHF.

The gene calls are TRBV19 and TRBJ1-5, with D unresolved. CDR1 is LNHDA and CDR2 is SQIVND in the germline V gene (reference sequence). The CDR3 loop spans 13 amino acids. Trimming removed 3 bases at V and 5 bases at J, with 8 bases between. The CDR3, as DNA: TGTGCCAGTAGTATTGGGAGGGATCAGCCCCAGCATTTT. Its protein product is CASSIGRDQPQHF.

The chain is built from TRBV30 and TRBJ2-1; possible D gene TRBD2, 6 bases. The CDR3 loop spans 11 amino acids. CDR1 GTSNPN and CDR2 SVGIG come from the germline V gene (reference sequence). The V end lost 5 bases, the J end lost 9 bases, and 11 bases lay between the germline ends. The CDR3 coding sequence is TGTGCCTGGGCCCTCGGGGGTGAGCAGTTCTTC. This codes for CAWALGGEQFF.

The chain joins TRBV27 to TRBJ2-7; unclear D gene. Germline CDR1 is MNHEY and CDR2 is SMNVEV (reference sequence). The CDR3 length is 14 residues. V lost 4 bases and J lost 6, with 16 bases in between. Here the CDR3 DNA reads TGTGCCAGCAGTTACCGGGCCTCGGATGCCGAGCAGTACTTC. Its translation is CASSYRASDAEQYF.

DNA of the CDR3: TGCGCCAGCAGTGAGTCACATCGGACAGGGAGAGGGAACACTGAAGCTTTCTTT. This codes for CASSESHRTGRGNTEAFF. The rearrangement joins TRBV10-2 to TRBJ1-1, with 8 nucleotides matching TRBD1. Germline V gene sequence: CDR1 WSHSY, CDR2 SAAADI. The length of the CDR3 is 18 residues. J gave up 1 base and V 0 bases, and 10 bases lay outside the gene matches.

The genes are TRBV7-8 and TRBJ1-4; weak D call: TRBD1 (6 bases). This CDR3 has 15 amino acids. Per germline, CDR1 SGHVS and CDR2 FQNEAQ. The germline V and J ends were trimmed by 4 bases and 7 bases, with 16 bases remaining between them. CDR3 in DNA: TGTGCCAGCAGCTCTGGAAGGCACAGGGCTGAAAAACTGTTTTTT. It specifies CASSSGRHRAEKLFF. Based on the CDR3 plus reference TRBV7-8 and TRBJ1-4, the full variable domain is GAGVSQSPRYKVAKRGQDVALRCDPISGHVSLFWYQQALGQGPEFLTYFQNEAQLDKSGLPSDRFFAERPEGSVSTLKIQRTQQEDSAVYLCASSSGRHRAEKLFFGSGTQLSVL.

The V gene is TRBV5-1, the J gene TRBJ2-3, with 7 bases matching TRBD2. There are 15 residues in the CDR3. The germline V gene encodes CDR1 SGHRS and CDR2 YFSETQ. The J segment lost 3 bases and the V segment lost 4 bases, leaving 8 bases of the junction unmatched. The CDR3 here is CASSPGTTGTDTQYF. The CDR3 nucleotides read TGCGCCAGCAGCCCCGGGACTACTGGAACAGATACGCAGTATTTT.

The rearrangement joins TRBV2 to TRBJ2-7; D uncertain. The V gene's germline CDR1 is SNHLY and CDR2 FYNNEI. The CDR3 contains 13 residues. Trimming cost V 6 bases and J 3 bases, with 12 bases left between them. The CDR3, as DNA: TGTGCCAGCAGGACGGTTTACAGCTACGAGCAGTACTTC. It specifies CASRTVYSYEQYF.

The chain uses TRBV27 and TRBJ2-1, with 10 bases lining up with TRBD2. The germline V gene encodes CDR1 MNHEY and CDR2 SMNVEV (reference sequence). This CDR3 spans 15 amino acids. The ends lost 5 bases at V and 2 bases at J; junction bases unmatched: 3. CDR3 loop: CASSLSGRAYNEQFF. CDR3 DNA: TGTGCCAGCAGTCTAAGCGGGAGGGCCTACAATGAGCAGTTCTTC.

The chain carries TRBV10-3 and TRBJ2-1; D possibly uses TRBD1 or TRBD2 (5 bases each). V was pared by 7 bases and J by 7 bases, with 20 bases between. CDR1 ENHRY and CDR2 SYGVKD come from the germline V gene. This CDR3 is 15 amino acids long. Here the CDR3 DNA reads TGTGCCATCATGGGCCCAGGGCGGGCGGGTAATGAGCAGTTCTTC. It translates to CAIMGPGRAGNEQFF.

The genes are TRBV5-4 and TRBJ2-1, with 7 bases aligning to TRBD1. Germline CDR1 is SGHNT and CDR2 is YYREEE (reference sequence). This CDR3 region has 15 residues. V trimming: 1 base; J trimming: 6 bases; junction bases outside the gene matches: 7. CDR3 amino acids: CASSLIVAGGNEQFF. The CDR3 coding sequence is TGTGCCAGCAGCTTGATCGTAGCAGGGGGCAATGAGCAGTTCTTC.

The V and J genes are TRBV10-2 and TRBJ2-1; 10 bases are shared with TRBD2. The trim removed 11 bases at V and 8 bases at J, leaving 12 bases unmatched. CDR1 WSHSY and CDR2 SAAADI come from the germline V gene. CDR3 length: 14 amino acids. This CDR3 reads CACGRSSGSDEQFF. The CDR3 DNA is TGCGCCTGTGGCAGGTCTAGCGGGAGCGATGAGCAGTTCTTC.

The chain carries TRBV7-9 and TRBJ2-5; TRBD1 is a possible D gene (5 bases). Between the trimmed V and J ends, which lost 0 bases and 2 bases, there was a span of 13 bases. The CDR3 has 16 amino acids. Germline V gene data show CDR1 as SEHNR and CDR2 as FQNEAQ (reference sequence). CDR3 sequence reads: CASSLADRKEQETQYF. The CDR3 DNA follows: TGTGCCAGCAGCTTAGCCGACAGAAAAGAACAAGAGACCCAGTACTTC. Drawing the rest from reference TRBV7-9 and TRBJ2-5, the complete variable domain is DTGVSQNPRHKITKRGQNVTFRCDPISEHNRLYWYRQTLGQGPEFLTYFQNEAQLEKSRLLSDRFSAERPKGSFSTLEIQRTEQGDSAMYLCASSLADRKEQETQYFGPGTRLLVL.

The chain couples TRBV5-1 to TRBJ2-6, with a possible D match to TRBD1 (5 bases). V was pared by 1 base and J by 0 bases, with 8 bases between. Germline V CDR1 and CDR2: SGHRS, YFSETQ. This CDR3 spans 16 amino acids. CDR3 bases: TGCGCCAGCAGCTTGACAGGTTTCTCTGGGGCCAACGTCCTGACTTTC. This encodes CASSLTGFSGANVLTF.

The V gene is TRBV5-8, the J gene TRBJ2-3, with D possibly matching TRBD2 (7 bases). The CDR3 has 16 residues. CDR1 is SGHTS and CDR2 is YDEGEE in the germline V gene. The V and J ends lost 1 base and 0 bases respectively, with 12 bases between them. CDR3 coding DNA: TGTGCCAGCAGCTTGCCAGGGGAGGGTAGCACAGATACGCAGTATTTT. Its protein is CASSLPGEGSTDTQYF.

The J gene is TRBJ2-1, the V gene TRBV27, with D possibly TRBD2 on 5 matching bases. Germline CDR1 is MNHEY and CDR2 is SMNVEV (reference sequence). This CDR3 spans 15 amino acids. V was shortened by 2 bases and J by 9 bases, with 17 bases between the two germline ends. The CDR3 reads CASSLERLAGVEQFF. The DNA for the CDR3 is TGTGCCAGCAGTTTAGAACGGCTAGCCGGTGTTGAGCAGTTCTTC.

This chain connects TRBV11-1 to TRBJ2-1; 7 bases are a match to TRBD2. The CDR3 is 11 residues long. V was clipped by 3 bases and J by 10 bases; unmatched bases: 0. Per the germline V gene, CDR1 is SGHAT and CDR2 is FQDESV (reference sequence). CDR3 DNA sequence: TGTGCCAGCAGCTTGGGGGGGGAGCAGTTCTTC. Encoded protein: CASSLGGEQFF.